The rows below give T cell receptor beta chains drawn from one sample of a study of identical twins. TCRdb redid the calling of the 5' RACE reads with MiXCR, one entry per CDR3 protein. The repertoire holds 270,000 or so distinct CDR3 sequences, with about 8% as singletons. Another study also made use of these data, one on yellow fever vaccine responses in identical twins.

Sequenced sample: CD8+ T cells sorted from blood. These receptors originate from a young woman in good health. The CDR3 runs from the conserved cysteine through the conserved F or W. The order of the fields is J gene, D gene, clone size, V gene, CDR3 protein, CDR3 DNA. The D gene is left open where the match is weak. Only part of the rows carry a size: once, few, many, or a class if the clone is expanded.

TRBJ2-3,TRBD1,many,TRBV29-1,CSVMTGVNEASTDTQYF,TGCAGCGTCATGACAGGGGTCAACGAAGCTAGCACAGATACGCAGTATTTT
TRBJ2-1,.,.,TRBV7-6,CASSLVVARNEQFF,TGTGCCAGCAGCTTAGTTGTAGCGCGCAATGAGCAGTTCTTC
TRBJ2-7,.,many,TRBV5-6,CASSLSPAFRSYEQYF,TGTGCCAGCAGCTTGTCTCCGGCCTTCCGCTCCTACGAGCAGTACTTC
TRBJ2-7,.,many,TRBV29-1,CSVESDRSYEQYF,TGCAGCGTAGAATCGGACAGATCCTACGAGCAGTACTTC
TRBJ1-1,.,few,TRBV2,CASSEVTNLNTEAFF,TGTGCCAGCAGTGAAGTAACCAACCTGAACACTGAAGCTTTCTTT
TRBJ2-2,TRBD1,many,TRBV13,CASSSGTGDTGELFF,TGTGCCAGCAGCTCGGGGACAGGGGACACCGGGGAGCTGTTTTTT
TRBJ2-4,TRBD2,few,TRBV5-6,CASSLGELAGGLAKNIQYF,TGTGCCAGCAGCTTGGGGGAGCTAGCGGGGGGACTAGCCAAAAACATTCAGTACTTC
TRBJ2-5,TRBD2,.,TRBV6-2/TRBV6-3,CASSPGLAGLGETQYF,TGTGCCAGCAGCCCGGGACTAGCGGGGCTCGGGGAGACCCAGTACTTC
TRBJ2-7,TRBD1,many,TRBV7-9,CASSSPTGIYEQYF,TGTGCCAGCAGCTCACCGACAGGGATCTACGAGCAGTACTTC
TRBJ1-1,.,few,TRBV5-6,CASSLEPGRETEAFF,TGTGCCAGCAGCTTGGAGCCGGGGCGGGAGACTGAAGCTTTCTTT
TRBJ1-2,.,.,TRBV14,CASSLLPGYGYTF,TGTGCCAGCAGCCTCCTGCCCGGCTATGGCTACACCTTC
TRBJ1-5,.,few,TRBV12-3/TRBV12-4,CASTLVGGLLHF,TGTGCCAGCACATTAGTAGGGGGACTTCTGCATTTT
TRBJ2-1,.,many,TRBV5-6,CASSLEGSGGPGGNEQFF,TGTGCCAGCAGCTTGGAGGGTTCCGGGGGGCCTGGTGGGAATGAGCAGTTCTTC
TRBJ2-6,TRBD2,few,TRBV19,CATHEGGSNSGANVLTF,TGTGCCACCCACGAGGGCGGGAGCAACTCTGGGGCCAACGTCCTGACTTTC
TRBJ2-3,TRBD2,.,TRBV2,CASSEGAGAPDTQYF,TGTGCCAGCAGTGAGGGAGCGGGAGCCCCAGATACGCAGTATTTT
TRBJ2-2,.,few,TRBV12-3/TRBV12-4,CASSLNGPGELFF,TGTGCCAGCAGTTTGAACGGCCCCGGGGAGCTGTTTTTT
TRBJ2-3,.,.,TRBV7-2,CASSLDPRGDTQYF,TGTGCCAGCAGCTTAGACCCTAGAGGAGATACGCAGTATTTT
TRBJ2-3,.,many,TRBV28,CASTTPGSFTDTQYF,TGTGCCAGCACCACTCCGGGATCATTCACAGATACGCAGTATTTT
TRBJ1-4,.,few,TRBV2,CASSEHRGFNEKLFF,TGTGCCAGCAGTGAACACCGGGGGTTTAATGAAAAACTGTTTTTT
TRBJ2-6,TRBD1,many,TRBV4-3,CASSQGDSFSGANVLTF,TGCGCCAGCAGCCAAGGGGACAGTTTCTCTGGGGCCAACGTCCTGACTTTC
TRBJ2-1,.,.,TRBV6-4,CASSDSDPNEQFF,TGTGCCAGCAGTGACTCGGACCCAAATGAGCAGTTCTTC
TRBJ1-2,.,few,TRBV15,CATSRDSGAGFYGYTF,TGTGCCACCAGCAGAGACTCCGGGGCAGGGTTCTATGGCTACACCTTC